The 23 T cell receptor beta chains reported below all come from one sample, sequenced in a study of blood T cells in healthy people across ages. Next came a second PCR, run for about 7 to 12 cycles, which used a sample-barcoded 5' primer along with a J-beta primer mix. TCRdb called the 5' RACE reads again in MiXCR, with one record for every CDR3 protein. This sample has over a million distinct CDR3 sequences, with approximately 59% found just once. Sequencing used blood. The receptors derive from a man aged 18 to 30 in good health.

The rearrangement uses TRBV20-1 and TRBJ2-2, with D maybe TRBD2 (5 bases). The CDR3 spans 13 residues. Germline CDR1 and CDR2: DFQATT and SNEGSKA (reference sequence). Trimming stripped 1 base from V and 3 bases from J, with 6 bases between. The CDR3 reads CSARGGYTGELFF. CDR3 in DNA: TGCAGTGCTAGAGGAGGGTACACCGGGGAGCTGTTTTTT.

The V call is TRBV28, the J call TRBJ1-1, with D uncertain. Deletions cut 1 base from V and 5 bases from J, with 11 bases between. In germline, CDR1 is MDHEN, CDR2 SYDVKM. The CDR3 is 14 residues long. In DNA form, the CDR3 reads TGTGCCAGCAGTTTATCTTGGGTGAGGACTGAAGCTTTCTTT. It specifies CASSLSWVRTEAFF.

CDR3 protein: CASSLDPRETQYF. CDR3 bases: TGTGCCAGCAGTTTGGACCCCCGGGAGACCCAGTACTTC. J is TRBJ2-5 and V is TRBV28; D remains unclear. The CDR3 extends over 13 amino acids. Germline loops: CDR1 MDHEN, CDR2 SYDVKM. V lost 3 bases and J 5 bases, leaving 10 bases between the germline ends.

This chain joins TRBV6-1 and TRBJ1-6; D is possibly TRBD1 (5 bases). Germline V gene lookup returns CDR1 MNHNS and CDR2 SASEGT. The CDR3 length is 16 residues. V gave up 2 bases and J gave up 8 bases, with 16 bases separating them. CDR3 coding DNA: TGTGCCAGCAGTGAATTAATAGGGGTGGGGTATTCACCCCTCCACTTT. It specifies CASSELIGVGYSPLHF.

The genes are TRBV5-6 and TRBJ2-5; 8 bases match TRBD2. This CDR3 has 16 amino acids. In germline, CDR1 is SGHDT, CDR2 YYEEEE. Trimming removed 0 bases from V and 1 base from J; junction bases left unmatched: 5. The CDR3 reads CASSLGSGIRQETQYF. In DNA, the CDR3 is TGTGCCAGCAGCTTGGGTAGCGGGATTCGCCAAGAGACCCAGTACTTC.

This clonotype was observed a few times. V and J are TRBV7-2 and TRBJ1-4; 9 bases fit TRBD1. This CDR3 is built from 13 residues. J gave up 8 bases and V 5 bases, and 3 bases lay outside the gene matches. The germline gives CDR1 SGHTA, CDR2 FQGNSA. The chain's CDR3 is CASSRGQGEKLFF. DNA for the CDR3: TGTGCCAGCAGCCGGGGACAGGGCGAAAAACTGTTTTTT. Full variable domain (outside the CDR3, taken from reference TRBV7-2 and TRBJ1-4): GAGVSQSPSNKVTEKGKDVELRCDPISGHTALYWYRQSLGQGLEFLIYFQGNSAPDKSGLPSDRFSAERTGGSVSTLTIQRTQQEDSAVYLCASSRGQGEKLFFGSGTQLSVL.

This clonotype was seen a handful of times. This chain links TRBV27 with TRBJ2-5; 8 bases align to TRBD1. Per germline, CDR1 MNHEY and CDR2 SMNVEV (reference sequence). Trimming took 3 bases from V and 5 from J; bases not matched to a gene: 8. This CDR3 is 15 amino acids long. CDR3 sequence (DNA): TGTGCCAGCAGTTTTATCGGACAGGGCTGGGAGACCCAGTACTTC. This translates into CASSFIGQGWETQYF.

The chain employs TRBV20-1 and TRBJ1-1; 11 nucleotides line up with TRBD1. Germline CDR1 is DFQATT and CDR2 is SNEGSKA (reference sequence). This CDR3 is built from 11 residues. The DNA for the CDR3 is TGCAGAGGGACAGGGGGAGCTGAAGCTTTCTTT. It specifies CRGTGGAEAFF.

The chain combines TRBV9 with TRBJ1-1; D remains unclear. The germline gives CDR1 SGDLS, CDR2 YYNGEE. The CDR3 has 15 residues. Deletions cut 0 bases from V and 0 bases from J, with 9 bases between. The DNA for the CDR3 is TGTGCCAGCAGCGTAGGCGAGAATATGAACACTGAAGCTTTCTTT. It translates to CASSVGENMNTEAFF.

The chain combines TRBV4-3 with TRBJ2-3, with D uncertain. Trimming cost V 0 bases and J 8 bases, with 15 bases left between them. Germline V lookup: CDR1 LGHNA, CDR2 YSLEER. CDR3 length equals 15 residues. The CDR3 loop is CASSQESSRRGTQYF. CDR3 bases: TGCGCCAGCAGCCAAGAAAGCAGCAGGCGAGGTACGCAGTATTTT.

The chain recombines TRBV6-1 with TRBJ2-2; TRBD1 agrees at 8 bases. V shed 6 bases and J 4 bases; nucleotides not matched to a gene: 16. The CDR3 runs to 18 residues. Germline CDR1 reads MNHNS; CDR2 reads SASEGT. CDR3 sequence: CASSRNFYRGMSTGELFF. The CDR3 DNA follows: TGTGCCAGCAGCCGAAATTTTTACAGGGGGATGAGCACCGGGGAGCTGTTTTTT.

The chain uses TRBV2 and TRBJ2-7, with D possibly being TRBD1 (5 bases). This CDR3 is 14 amino acids long. Germline lookup yields CDR1 SNHLY and CDR2 FYNNEI. V was cut by 4 bases and J by 2 bases, with 12 bases left in between. Here the CDR3 reads CASSVRGGTYEQYF. The CDR3 DNA follows: TGTGCCAGCAGTGTTAGGGGCGGTACCTACGAGCAGTACTTC.

The sample holds one count of this clonotype. The rearrangement uses TRBV9 and TRBJ2-1; 9 bases match TRBD2. The V gene end was trimmed by 2 bases and the J gene end by 2 bases; junction bases not matched to a gene: 2. Germline V gene lookup returns CDR1 SGDLS and CDR2 YYNGEE. The CDR3 has 15 amino acids. The CDR3, as DNA: TGTGCCAGCAGCGTGTCTAGCGGGGCCTACAATGAGCAGTTCTTC. Translation: CASSVSSGAYNEQFF.

This clonotype was seen a handful of times. This chain uses TRBV20-1 with TRBJ1-2; 7 nucleotides agree with TRBD1. J was trimmed by 3 bases and V by 5 bases; bases with no gene match: 3. The CDR3 is 12 residues long. Germline V CDR1 and CDR2: DFQATT, SNEGSKA (reference sequence). The CDR3 loop is CSAPDRDYGYTF. The DNA of the CDR3 is TGCAGTGCTCCCGACAGGGACTATGGCTACACCTTC.

V and J are TRBV15 and TRBJ1-1; 12 bases are shared with TRBD1. CDR3 length: 19 residues. CDR1 and CDR2 from the germline V gene are LNHNV and YYDKDF (reference sequence). The V segment lost 0 bases and the J segment 3 bases; nucleotides outside the gene matches: 11. The CDR3 loop reads CATSRDTGTGGEWDTEAFF. CDR3 bases: TGTGCCACCAGCAGAGATACAGGGACAGGGGGCGAATGGGACACTGAAGCTTTCTTT.

The CDR3 nucleotides read TGTGCTAGTGCCCGCCGGGCGTTTTGGGGCACAGATACGCAGTATTTT. This gives the protein CASARRAFWGTDTQYF. The chain joins TRBV12-5 to TRBJ2-3; D is ambiguous. Germline V gene lookup returns CDR1 LGHNT and CDR2 FRNRAP. The CDR3 consists of 16 residues. V was shortened by 7 bases and J by 1 base, with 18 bases between the two germline ends. The entire variable domain, with the rest obtained from reference TRBV12-5 and TRBJ2-3, is as follows: DARVTQTPRHKVTEMGQEVTMRCQPILGHNTVFWYRQTMMQGLELLAYFRNRAPLDDSGMPKDRFSAEMPDATLATLKIQPSEPRDSAVYFCASARRAFWGTDTQYFGPGTRLTVL.

The chain recombines TRBV4-1 with TRBJ2-7, with D perhaps TRBD2 (5 bases). The J call is doubtful: the DNA matches TRBJ2-5 better. CDR3 length: 16 amino acids. From germline, CDR1 is MGHRA and CDR2 YSYEKL. DNA for the CDR3: TGCGCCAGCAGCCAAGATCGAGGGCGGATCCAAGAGACCCAGTACTTC. Translating it yields CASSQDRGRIQETQYF.

The rearrangement joins TRBV4-1 to TRBJ1-2; tentatively, D is TRBD1 (6 bases). The CDR3 has 16 residues. Germline V gene sequence: CDR1 MGHRA, CDR2 YSYEKL. V lost 3 bases to trimming and J lost 1 base, with 15 bases between them. The CDR3 spells CASSHGRQAHNYGYTF. The CDR3 DNA reads as TGCGCCAGCAGCCACGGAAGACAGGCCCATAACTATGGCTACACCTTC.

This clonotype has just a few counts. This rearrangement joins TRBV10-3 to TRBJ1-4, with D maybe TRBD1 (5 bases). This CDR3 contains 13 residues. V was trimmed by 3 bases and J by 11 bases, leaving 13 bases between them. CDR1 and CDR2 from the germline V gene are ENHRY and SYGVKD. The CDR3 here is CAISDPIRDKLFF. In nucleotides, the CDR3 is TGTGCCATCAGTGACCCTATTAGGGACAAACTGTTTTTT.

V and J are TRBV6-4 and TRBJ1-1; 9 nucleotides match TRBD1. Germline V gene lookup returns CDR1 MRHNA and CDR2 SNTAGT. The CDR3 has 16 amino acids. The V segment lost 6 bases and the J segment 6 bases; nucleotides outside the gene matches: 14. CDR3 nucleotides: TGTGCCAGCAGCCCCCAGGGACAGGGAGGGTTCGCTGAAGCTTTCTTT. Translation gives CASSPQGQGGFAEAFF.

The genes are TRBV10-3 and TRBJ2-5, with no clear D. CDR3 length equals 13 residues. Trimming stripped 1 base from V and 0 bases from J, with 3 bases between. Germline loops: CDR1 ENHRY, CDR2 SYGVKD. Written as DNA, the CDR3 is TGTGCCATCAGTGAGTACGACCAAGAGACCCAGTACTTC. Translated, it gives CAISEYDQETQYF.

V usage is TRBV7-9 and J usage is TRBJ1-6, with unresolved D. CDR3 length: 14 amino acids. Germline values: CDR1 SEHNR, CDR2 FQNEAQ (reference sequence). Trimming cost V 4 bases and J 6 bases, with 10 bases left between them. CDR3: CASSSGRSNSPLHF. DNA for the CDR3: TGTGCCAGCAGCTCCGGCCGAAGTAATTCACCCCTCCACTTT.

V gene TRBV27 combines with J gene TRBJ1-6; D unresolved. CDR1 is MNHEY, CDR2 SMNVEV, per germline (reference sequence). Trimming took 8 bases from V and 6 from J, leaving 17 bases between them. The CDR3 is made up of 15 amino acids. CDR3 sequence reads: CASGPLPGTNSPLHF. The CDR3 DNA reads as TGTGCCAGCGGTCCGTTGCCAGGCACTAATTCACCCCTCCACTTT.